This T cell receptor (beta chain) originates from a study of blood T cell repertoires in COVID-19 (dated by TCRdb to 2018 to 2020). Looking at the study overall: The collaborator samples originated in the United States, Italy and Spain and spanned the acute and convalescent phases of COVID-19. The sample metadata nearly always contained a de-identified subject ID, COVID-19 status, age in years and sex. Samples came from the ongoing ImmuneRACE study (first 160 participants) plus 1,254 subjects from 6 global collaborators. A freely available public database, intended as a resource for researchers studying the immune response to SARS-CoV-2, is where the repertoires were released. Where HLA class I and class II types were available, the types were taken from metadata supplied by the sample provider, not from assay-based typing. The material from the prospective study consisted of cDNA or gDNA derived from T cells, B-cell-depleted T cells, or PBMCs. Deeply sampled blood TCRbeta repertoires from subjects exposed to, actively infected with, or recovered from COVID-19 were included in the dataset.

Results and caveats for the whole study, not just this receptor: The amount of clinical and demographic metadata varied by source and participant and was provided uncurated.

Collaborating institutions collected whole blood in K2EDTA tubes following their own protocols. For TCRbeta analysis, collaborators shipped samples as frozen whole blood, isolated PBMCs, or DNA extracted from either of those sample types. About this clone: Its antigen target is currently unknown. No qualities accompany the bases; no much larger clone lies one base away.

Trimming takes 0 bases off V and 4 bases off J; junction bases not matched to a gene: 8. Taken from the germline V gene, the CDR1 and CDR2 loops are LGHNA and YNFKEQ. Including the terminal cysteine and phenylalanine, the CDR3 comprises 17 residues. The read is trimmed to its CDR3 DNA, 51 bases read in frame from base 1. TCRbeta CDR3 regions were amplified from genomic DNA using the immunoSEQ Assay, a bias-controlled multiplex PCR. As for the authors' bioinformatics: Nucleated cell counts per sample were estimated from amplification of reference gene primers within the assay. Sequence reads were collapsed and filtered to measure the absolute abundance of every unique TCRbeta CDR3 rearrangement. For each sample, productive Simpson clonality was calculated as the square root of Simpson's diversity index across productive rearrangements. Entries here come from immuneACCESS through TCRdb and include only in-frame sequences with V and J called. Some clones fail to appear in such tables; in the studies checked, an unresolved V gene covers under half of the shortfall, and the cause of the remainder is unknown. Clone size and the V and J calls come from that table; the DNA yielded D and trimming. This sample has under 75,000 clones in its table, and 80% to 90% of those were observed once. The ten largest make up less than 2.5% of the sample.

The source of this sequence is a human donor in a cohort sampled during active COVID-19. The receptor chain draws on TRBV4-2 and TRBJ1-2; 10 of the junction bases match TRBD1. Sequenced material: peripheral blood. The CDR3 reads as follows: CASSQDFGQGVGYGYTF. The DNA sequence reads TGTGCCAGCAGCCAAGATTTCGGACAGGGGGTGGGCTATGGCTACACCTTC.